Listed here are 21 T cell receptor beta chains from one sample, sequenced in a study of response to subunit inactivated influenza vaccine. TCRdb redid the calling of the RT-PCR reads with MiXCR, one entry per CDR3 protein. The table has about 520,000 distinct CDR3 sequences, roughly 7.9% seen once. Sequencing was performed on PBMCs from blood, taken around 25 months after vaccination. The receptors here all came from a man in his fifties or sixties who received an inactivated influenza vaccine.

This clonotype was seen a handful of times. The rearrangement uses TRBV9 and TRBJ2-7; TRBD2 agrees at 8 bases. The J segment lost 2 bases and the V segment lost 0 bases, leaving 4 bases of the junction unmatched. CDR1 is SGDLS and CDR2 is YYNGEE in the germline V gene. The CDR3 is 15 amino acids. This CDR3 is CASSVGSSGTYEQYF. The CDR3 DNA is TGTGCCAGCAGCGTAGGGAGTAGCGGGACCTACGAGCAGTACTTC.

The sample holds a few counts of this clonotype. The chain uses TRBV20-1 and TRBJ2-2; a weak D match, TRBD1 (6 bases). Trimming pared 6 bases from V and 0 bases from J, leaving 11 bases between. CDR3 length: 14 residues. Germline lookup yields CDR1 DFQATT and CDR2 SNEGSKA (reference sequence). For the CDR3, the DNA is TGCAGTGCCCTCGGGACATCGAACACCGGGGAGCTGTTTTTT. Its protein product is CSALGTSNTGELFF.

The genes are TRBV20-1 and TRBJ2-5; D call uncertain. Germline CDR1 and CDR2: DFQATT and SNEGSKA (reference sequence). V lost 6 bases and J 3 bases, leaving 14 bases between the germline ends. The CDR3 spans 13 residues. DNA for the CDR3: TGCAGTGCGCTACGGGTCCAGAAAGAGACCCAGTACTTC. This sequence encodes CSALRVQKETQYF.

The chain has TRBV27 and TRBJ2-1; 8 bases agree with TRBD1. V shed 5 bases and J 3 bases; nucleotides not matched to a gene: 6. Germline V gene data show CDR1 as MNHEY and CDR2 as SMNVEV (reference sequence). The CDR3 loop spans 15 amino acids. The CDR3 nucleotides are TGTGCCAGCAGTGGGACAGGTTCTCTCTACAATGAGCAGTTCTTC. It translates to CASSGTGSLYNEQFF.

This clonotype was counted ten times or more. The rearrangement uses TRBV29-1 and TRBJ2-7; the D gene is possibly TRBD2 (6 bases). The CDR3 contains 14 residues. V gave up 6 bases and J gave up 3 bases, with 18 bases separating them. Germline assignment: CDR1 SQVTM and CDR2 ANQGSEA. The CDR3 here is CSVSNVGGGYEQYF. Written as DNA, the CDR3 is TGCAGCGTCTCCAATGTGGGGGGTGGCTACGAGCAGTACTTC.

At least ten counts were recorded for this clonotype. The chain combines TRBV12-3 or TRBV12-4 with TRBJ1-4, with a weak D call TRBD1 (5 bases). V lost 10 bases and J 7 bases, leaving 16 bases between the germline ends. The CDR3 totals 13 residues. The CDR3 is CATSGTWGEKLFF. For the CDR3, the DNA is TGTGCCACGTCCGGGACGTGGGGTGAAAAACTGTTTTTT.

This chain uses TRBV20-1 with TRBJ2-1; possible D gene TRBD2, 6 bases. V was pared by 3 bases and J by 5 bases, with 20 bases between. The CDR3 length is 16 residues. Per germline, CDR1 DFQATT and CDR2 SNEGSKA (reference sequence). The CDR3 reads CSASTPFWGENNEQFF. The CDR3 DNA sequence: TGCAGTGCTAGTACCCCGTTTTGGGGGGAAAACAATGAGCAGTTCTTC.

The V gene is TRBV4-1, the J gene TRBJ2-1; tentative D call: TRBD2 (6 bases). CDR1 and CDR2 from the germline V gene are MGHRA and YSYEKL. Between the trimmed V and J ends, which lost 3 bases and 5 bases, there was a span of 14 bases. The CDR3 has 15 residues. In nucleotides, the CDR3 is TGCGCCAGCAGCCACCCGGGACTTGGTGACAATGAGCAGTTCTTC. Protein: CASSHPGLGDNEQFF.

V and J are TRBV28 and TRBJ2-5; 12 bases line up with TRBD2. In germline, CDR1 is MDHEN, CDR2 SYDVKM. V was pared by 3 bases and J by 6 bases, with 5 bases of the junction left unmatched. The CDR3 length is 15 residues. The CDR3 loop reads CASSLGLAGLKTQYF. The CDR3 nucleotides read TGTGCCAGCAGTTTGGGACTAGCGGGTCTAAAGACCCAGTACTTC.

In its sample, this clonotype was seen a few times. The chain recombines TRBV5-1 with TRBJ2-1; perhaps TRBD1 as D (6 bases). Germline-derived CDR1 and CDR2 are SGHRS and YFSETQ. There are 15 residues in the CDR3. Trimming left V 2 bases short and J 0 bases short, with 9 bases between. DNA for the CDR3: TGCGCCAGCAGCTTCCGGGACACCTCCTACAATGAGCAGTTCTTC. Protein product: CASSFRDTSYNEQFF.

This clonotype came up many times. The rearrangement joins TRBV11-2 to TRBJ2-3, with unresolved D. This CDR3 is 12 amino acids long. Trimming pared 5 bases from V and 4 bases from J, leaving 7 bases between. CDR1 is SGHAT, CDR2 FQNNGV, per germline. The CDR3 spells CASSPRPDTQYF. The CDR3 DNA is TGTGCCAGCAGCCCTAGGCCAGATACGCAGTATTTT.

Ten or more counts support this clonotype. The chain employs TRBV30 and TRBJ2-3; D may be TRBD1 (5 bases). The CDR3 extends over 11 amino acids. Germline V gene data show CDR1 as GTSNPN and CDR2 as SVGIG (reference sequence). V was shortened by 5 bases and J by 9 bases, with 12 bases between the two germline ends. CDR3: CAWGQAGTQYF. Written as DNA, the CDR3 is TGTGCCTGGGGACAAGCAGGAACGCAGTATTTT.

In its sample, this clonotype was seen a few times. CDR3 sequence (DNA): TGTGCCAGCAGCTTAGCTTCTAGCGGGATCGGCGAGCAGTACTTC. This codes for CASSLASSGIGEQYF. The chain uses TRBV11-1 and TRBJ2-7; TRBD2 agrees at 9 bases. This CDR3 contains 15 residues. V dropped 0 bases and J dropped 6; count of bases not matched to a gene: 6. Germline V gene lookup returns CDR1 SGHAT and CDR2 FQDESV (reference sequence).

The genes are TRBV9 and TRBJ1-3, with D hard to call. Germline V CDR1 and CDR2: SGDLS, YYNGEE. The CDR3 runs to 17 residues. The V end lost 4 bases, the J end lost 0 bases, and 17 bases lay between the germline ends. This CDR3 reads CASSYSPALSSGNTIYF. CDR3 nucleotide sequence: TGTGCCAGCAGCTATTCTCCGGCCCTGTCCTCTGGAAACACCATATATTTT.

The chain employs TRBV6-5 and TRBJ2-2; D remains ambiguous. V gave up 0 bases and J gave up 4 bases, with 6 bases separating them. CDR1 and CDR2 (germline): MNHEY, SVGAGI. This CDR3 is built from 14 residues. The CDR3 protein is CASSYSGSTGELFF. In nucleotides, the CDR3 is TGTGCCAGCAGTTACTCGGGATCCACCGGGGAGCTGTTTTTT.

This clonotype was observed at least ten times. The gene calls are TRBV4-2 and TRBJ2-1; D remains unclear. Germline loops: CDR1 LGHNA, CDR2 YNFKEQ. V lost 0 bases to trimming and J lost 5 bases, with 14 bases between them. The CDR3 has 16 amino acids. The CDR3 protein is CASSQEARTTDNEQFF. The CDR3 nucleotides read TGTGCCAGCAGCCAAGAGGCGCGCACTACCGACAATGAGCAGTTCTTC.

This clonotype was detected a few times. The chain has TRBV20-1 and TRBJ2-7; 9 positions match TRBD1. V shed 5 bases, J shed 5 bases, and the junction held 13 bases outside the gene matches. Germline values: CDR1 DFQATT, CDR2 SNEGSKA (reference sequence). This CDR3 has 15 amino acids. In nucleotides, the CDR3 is TGCAGTGCTGACCCGGGACAGGGCAAAGGAGACGAGCAGTACTTC. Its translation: CSADPGQGKGDEQYF.

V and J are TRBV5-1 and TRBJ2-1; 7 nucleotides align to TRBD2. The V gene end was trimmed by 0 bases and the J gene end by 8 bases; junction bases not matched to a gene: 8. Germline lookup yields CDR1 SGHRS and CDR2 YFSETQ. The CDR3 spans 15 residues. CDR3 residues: CASSLGLALSDEQFF. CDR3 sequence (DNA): TGCGCCAGCAGCTTGGGACTAGCATTGAGCGATGAGCAGTTCTTC.

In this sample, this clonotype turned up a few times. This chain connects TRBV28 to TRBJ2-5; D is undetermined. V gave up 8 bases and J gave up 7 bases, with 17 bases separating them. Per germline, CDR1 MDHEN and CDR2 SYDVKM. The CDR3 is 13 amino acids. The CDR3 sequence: CASALGRKGTQYF. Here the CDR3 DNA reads TGTGCCAGCGCCCTTGGCAGGAAGGGGACCCAGTACTTC. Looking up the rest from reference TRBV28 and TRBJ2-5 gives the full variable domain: DVKVTQSSRYLVKRTGEKVFLECVQDMDHENMFWYRQDPGLGLRLIYFSYDVKMKEKGDIPEGYSVSREKKERFSLILESASTNQTSMYLCASALGRKGTQYFGPGTRLLVL.

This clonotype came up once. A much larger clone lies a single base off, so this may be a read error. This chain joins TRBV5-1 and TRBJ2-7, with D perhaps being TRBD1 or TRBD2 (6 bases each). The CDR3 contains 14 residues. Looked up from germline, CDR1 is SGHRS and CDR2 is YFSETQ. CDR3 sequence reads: CAGSPQGTGYEQYF. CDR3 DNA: TGCGCCGGCAGCCCCCAGGGGACTGGATACGAGCAGTACTTC.

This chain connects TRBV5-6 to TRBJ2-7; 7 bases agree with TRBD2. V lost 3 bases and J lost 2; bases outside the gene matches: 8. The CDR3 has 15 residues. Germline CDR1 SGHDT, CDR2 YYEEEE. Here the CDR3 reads CASSSQTSRAYEQYF. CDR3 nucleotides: TGTGCCAGCAGCTCGCAGACTAGCCGGGCCTACGAGCAGTACTTC.